What follows are 14 T cell receptor beta chains derived from one specimen sequenced in a study of neurological immune-mediated disorders (dated by TCRdb to about 2019). Receptors were amplified or captured by 5' RACE. Sequencing used an Illumina HiSeq 2500. TCRdb redid the processing of the public reads, applying fastp at Q25 and MiXCR, and retained in-frame beta chains. Rows are unified per CDR3 protein, each entry keeping the most common DNA and genes. This sample gives more than 45,000 distinct CDR3 sequences in total; around 3.1% of them show up just once. 5.9% of the sample belongs to the ten largest clones. The sample was PBMCs. The receptor set was obtained from a man in his forties or fifties with multiple sclerosis.

There are many counts of this clonotype. The genes are TRBV9 and TRBJ1-2, with D tentatively TRBD1 (5 bases). V shed 6 bases and J shed 7 bases, with 22 bases lying between them. This CDR3 spans 15 amino acids. Germline CDR1 reads SGDLS; CDR2 reads YYNGEE. CDR3 nucleotides: TGTGCCAGCAAGCGTCTGCTCCAGGGTGTCGGTGGCTACACCTTC. This gives the protein CASKRLLQGVGGYTF.

This clonotype was picked up many times. The chain recombines TRBV20-1 with TRBJ2-7; D may correspond to TRBD1 or TRBD2 (5 bases each). CDR1 and CDR2 (germline): DFQATT, SNEGSKA (reference sequence). The V gene lost 1 base and the J gene lost 3 bases, with 16 bases spanning the gap. The CDR3 has 15 amino acids. The CDR3 protein is CSARVAARGGYEQYF. CDR3 DNA sequence: TGCAGTGCTAGAGTCGCGGCCCGGGGCGGCTACGAGCAGTACTTC.

This clonotype has just a few counts. The genes are TRBV6-1 and TRBJ2-1; TRBD1 aligns across 12 bases. CDR3 length: 15 residues. With 6 bases clipped from V and 8 bases from J, the junction kept 8 bases outside the gene matches. Germline V gene lookup returns CDR1 MNHNS and CDR2 SASEGT. In nucleotides, the CDR3 is TGTGCCAGCAGAACCCGGGACAGGGGGCGGGATGAGCAGTTCTTC. This codes for CASRTRDRGRDEQFF.

This clonotype occurred many times. The chain joins TRBV5-1 to TRBJ2-3; D is uncertain. Germline assignment: CDR1 SGHRS and CDR2 YFSETQ. This CDR3 comprises 15 residues. V dropped 0 bases and J dropped 2 bases, with 10 bases sitting between them. DNA for the CDR3: TGCGCCAGCAGCTTGGCCGACACCCTCACAGATACGCAGTATTTT. Residues: CASSLADTLTDTQYF. Together with reference TRBV5-1 and TRBJ2-3, the CDR3 gives the full variable domain: KAGVTQTPRYLIKTRGQQVTLSCSPISGHRSVSWYQQTPGQGLQFLFEYFSETQRNKGNFPGRFSGRQFSNSRSEMNVSTLELGDSALYLCASSLADTLTDTQYFGPGTRLTVL.

This clonotype has ten or more counts. This chain's CDR3 is CASSLRKSVLEKLFF. The CDR3 nucleotides are TGTGCCAGCAGTCTTCGCAAGAGCGTACTTGAAAAACTGTTTTTT. The chain carries TRBV2 and TRBJ1-4; D unclear. Deletions cut 5 bases from V and 7 bases from J, with 17 bases between. The CDR3 is 15 residues long. CDR1 SNHLY and CDR2 FYNNEI come from the germline V gene.

This clonotype is categorized as medium-sized. The chain uses TRBV12-3 or TRBV12-4 and TRBJ1-1, with a tentative D call TRBD1 (5 bases). Trimming pared 3 bases from V and 4 bases from J, leaving 12 bases between. The CDR3 is 14 amino acids. CDR3 residues: CASSLGGTGTEAFF. CDR3 coding DNA: TGTGCCAGCAGTTTGGGAGGGACCGGCACTGAAGCTTTCTTT.

This clonotype was detected ten times or more. The J gene is TRBJ2-7, the V gene TRBV11-2, with TRBD1 as a possible D gene (5 bases). CDR1 is SGHAT, CDR2 FQNNGV, per germline. The CDR3 has 13 residues. Trimming left V 4 bases short and J 6 bases short, with 13 bases between. The chain's CDR3 is CASSSLDSPEQYF. The CDR3 DNA sequence: TGTGCCAGCAGCTCCCTCGACAGTCCCGAGCAGTACTTC.

This clonotype was counted only a few times. Here the CDR3 reads CAGNSGDTTDTQYF. The CDR3 DNA reads as TGCGCCGGTAATAGCGGGGACACCACAGATACGCAGTATTTT. The chain employs TRBV5-1 and TRBJ2-3; 8 bases agree with TRBD2. The trim removed 10 bases at V and 2 bases at J, leaving 9 bases unmatched. Germline V gene lookup returns CDR1 SGHRS and CDR2 YFSETQ. This CDR3 has 14 residues. Full variable domain (rest looked up from reference TRBV5-1 and TRBJ2-3): KAGVTQTPRYLIKTRGQQVTLSCSPISGHRSVSWYQQTPGQGLQFLFEYFSETQRNKGNFPGRFSGRQFSNSRSEMNVSTLELGDSALYLCAGNSGDTTDTQYFGPGTRLTVL.

This clonotype showed up many times. The V and J genes are TRBV4-2 and TRBJ1-5; D ambiguous. The CDR3 loop spans 14 amino acids. The V and J ends lost 0 bases and 6 bases respectively, with 9 bases between them. Germline CDR1 reads LGHNA; CDR2 reads YNFKEQ. CDR3 protein: CASSQDRGSQPQHF. DNA for the CDR3: TGTGCCAGCAGCCAAGACCGAGGGAGTCAGCCCCAGCATTTT.

This clonotype was found many times. The chain links TRBV2 to TRBJ1-2, with D perhaps matching TRBD1 (5 bases). The CDR3 covers 15 residues. The ends were cut back, 0 bases at V and 2 bases at J, with 10 bases in the middle. CDR1 SNHLY and CDR2 FYNNEI come from the germline V gene. CDR3: CASSEAQGSNYGYTF. CDR3 bases: TGTGCCAGCAGTGAAGCGCAGGGATCGAACTATGGCTACACCTTC.

This clonotype occurred a few times. Compared with germline, one end of the junction differs, possibly owing to a read error. The CDR3 here is CASSLDRDRNEQFF. The CDR3 DNA sequence: TGTGCCAGCAGCCTAGACCGGGACAGAAATGAGCAGTTCTTC. The chain joins TRBV11-2 to TRBJ2-1; TRBD1 matches at 7 bases. The germline V gene encodes CDR1 SGHAT and CDR2 FQNNGV. The CDR3 totals 14 residues.

This clonotype was recorded at least ten times. CDR3 protein: CASTPRGGRGNTEAFF. The CDR3 DNA follows: TGTGCCAGCACTCCAAGGGGAGGGAGGGGGAACACTGAAGCTTTCTTT. The chain uses TRBV6-6 and TRBJ1-1; a weak D match, TRBD1 (5 bases). The V end was cut by 7 bases, the J end by 1 base, with 19 bases between. The germline V gene has CDR1 MNHNY and CDR2 SVGAGI (reference sequence). The CDR3 sequence is 16 residues long.

In this sample, this clonotype turned up many times. The chain carries TRBV6-6 and TRBJ2-3; 7 nucleotides line up with TRBD2. J was trimmed by 1 base and V by 6 bases; bases with no gene match: 7. This CDR3 has 15 residues. CDR1 is MNHNY, CDR2 SVGAGI, per germline (reference sequence). CDR3 in DNA: TGTGCCAGCAGAGTCCCGGGGGGACGCACAGATACGCAGTATTTT. Translated: CASRVPGGRTDTQYF.

At least ten counts were recorded for this clonotype. The V gene is TRBV5-1, the J gene TRBJ1-5; weak D call: TRBD1 (5 bases). V was clipped by 5 bases and J by 6 bases, with 12 bases between them. The germline V gene has CDR1 SGHRS and CDR2 YFSETQ. This CDR3 has 13 amino acids. This CDR3 is CASRVGPLQPQHF. As DNA, the CDR3 is TGCGCCAGCAGAGTGGGACCGCTTCAGCCCCAGCATTTT.